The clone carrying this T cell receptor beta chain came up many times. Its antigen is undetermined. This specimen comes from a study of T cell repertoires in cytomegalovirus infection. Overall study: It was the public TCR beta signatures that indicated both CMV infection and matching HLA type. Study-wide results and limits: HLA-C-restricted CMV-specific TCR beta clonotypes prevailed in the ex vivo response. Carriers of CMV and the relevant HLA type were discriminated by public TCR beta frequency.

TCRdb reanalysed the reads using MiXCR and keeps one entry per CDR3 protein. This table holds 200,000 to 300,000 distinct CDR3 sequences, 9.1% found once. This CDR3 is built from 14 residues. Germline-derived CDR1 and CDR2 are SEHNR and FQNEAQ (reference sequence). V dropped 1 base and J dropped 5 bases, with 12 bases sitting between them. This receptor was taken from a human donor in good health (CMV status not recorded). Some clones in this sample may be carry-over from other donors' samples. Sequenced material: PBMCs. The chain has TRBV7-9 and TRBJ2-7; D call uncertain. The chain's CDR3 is CASSLVAGSHEQYF. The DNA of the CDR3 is TGTGCCAGCAGCTTAGTCGCAGGTTCCCACGAGCAGTACTTC.